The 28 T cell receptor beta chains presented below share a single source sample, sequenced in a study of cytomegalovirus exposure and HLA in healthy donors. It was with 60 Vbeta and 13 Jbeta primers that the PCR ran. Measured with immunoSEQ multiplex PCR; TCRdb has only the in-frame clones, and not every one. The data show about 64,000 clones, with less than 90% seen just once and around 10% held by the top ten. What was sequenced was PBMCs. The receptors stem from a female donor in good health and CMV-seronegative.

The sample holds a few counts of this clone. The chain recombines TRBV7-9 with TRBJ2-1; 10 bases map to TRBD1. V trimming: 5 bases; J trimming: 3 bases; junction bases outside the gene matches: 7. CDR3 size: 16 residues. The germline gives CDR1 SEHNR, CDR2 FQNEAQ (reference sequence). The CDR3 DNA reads TGTGCCAGCAGCACCACGGACAGGGGGATCTACAATGAGCAGTTCTTC. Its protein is CASSTTDRGIYNEQFF.

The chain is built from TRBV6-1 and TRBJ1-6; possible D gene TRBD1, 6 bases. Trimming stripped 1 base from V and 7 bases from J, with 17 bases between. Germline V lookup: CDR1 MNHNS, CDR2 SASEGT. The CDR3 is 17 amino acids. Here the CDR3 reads CASSEEGATGINSPLHF. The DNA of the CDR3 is TGTGCCAGCAGTGAAGAAGGAGCAACAGGGATCAATTCACCCCTCCACTTT.

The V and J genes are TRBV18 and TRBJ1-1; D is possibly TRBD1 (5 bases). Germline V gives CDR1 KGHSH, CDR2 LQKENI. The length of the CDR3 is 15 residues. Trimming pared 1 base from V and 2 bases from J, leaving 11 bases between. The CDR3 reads CASSPLEGTNTEAFF. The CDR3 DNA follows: TGTGCCAGCTCACCACTGGAGGGGACTAACACTGAAGCTTTCTTT.

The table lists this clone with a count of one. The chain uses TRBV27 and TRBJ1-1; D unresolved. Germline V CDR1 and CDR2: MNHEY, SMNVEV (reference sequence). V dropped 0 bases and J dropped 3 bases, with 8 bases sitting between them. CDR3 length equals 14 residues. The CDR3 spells CASSLSATYTEAFF. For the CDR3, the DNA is TGTGCCAGCAGTTTATCAGCTACCTACACTGAAGCTTTCTTT.

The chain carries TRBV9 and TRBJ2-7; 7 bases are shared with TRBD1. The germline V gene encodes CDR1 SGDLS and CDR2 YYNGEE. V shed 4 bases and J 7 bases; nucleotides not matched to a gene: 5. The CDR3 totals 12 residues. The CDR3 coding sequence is TGTGCCAGCAGCCCAGGGGGTGGGGAGCAGTACTTC. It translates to CASSPGGGEQYF. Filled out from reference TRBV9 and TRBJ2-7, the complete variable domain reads DSGVTQTPKHLITATGQRVTLRCSPRSGDLSVYWYQQSLDQGLQFLIQYYNGEERAKGNILERFSAQQFPDLHSELNLSSLELGDSALYFCASSPGGGEQYFGPGTRLTVT.

The CDR3 nucleotides are TGTGCCAGCAGCGCAGACGGGGGGCACTACGAGCAGTACTTC. As protein: CASSADGGHYEQYF. The genes are TRBV11-2 and TRBJ2-7; D possibly corresponds to TRBD2 (7 bases). This CDR3 spans 14 amino acids. Germline V CDR1 and CDR2: SGHAT, FQNNGV. Trimming stripped 5 bases from V and 3 bases from J, with 14 bases between. The whole variable domain, remainder taken from reference TRBV11-2 and TRBJ2-7, is EAGVAQSPRYKIIEKRQSVAFWCNPISGHATLYWYQQILGQGPKLLIQFQNNGVVDDSQLPKDRFSAERLKGVDSTLKIQPAKLEDSAVYLCASSADGGHYEQYFGPGTRLTVT.

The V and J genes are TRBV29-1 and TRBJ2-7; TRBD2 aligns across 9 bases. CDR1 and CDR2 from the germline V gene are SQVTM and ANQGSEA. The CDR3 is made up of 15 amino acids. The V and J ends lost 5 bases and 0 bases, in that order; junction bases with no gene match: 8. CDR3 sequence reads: CSVLSVAGASYEQYF. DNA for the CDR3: TGCAGCGTTCTTTCGGTAGCGGGAGCCTCCTACGAGCAGTACTTC.

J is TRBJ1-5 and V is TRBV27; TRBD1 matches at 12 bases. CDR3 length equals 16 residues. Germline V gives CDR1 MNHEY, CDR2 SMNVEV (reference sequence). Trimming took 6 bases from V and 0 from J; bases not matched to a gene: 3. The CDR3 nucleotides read TGTGCCAGCAGGGGACAGGGGGCTTTTAGCAATCAGCCCCAGCATTTT. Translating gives CASRGQGAFSNQPQHF.

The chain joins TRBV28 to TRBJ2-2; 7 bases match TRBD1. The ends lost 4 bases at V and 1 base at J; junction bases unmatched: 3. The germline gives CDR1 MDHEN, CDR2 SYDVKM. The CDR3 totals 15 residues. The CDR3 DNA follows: TGTGCCAGCAGTTCGGGACAGAGGAACACCGGGGAGCTGTTTTTT. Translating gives CASSSGQRNTGELFF.

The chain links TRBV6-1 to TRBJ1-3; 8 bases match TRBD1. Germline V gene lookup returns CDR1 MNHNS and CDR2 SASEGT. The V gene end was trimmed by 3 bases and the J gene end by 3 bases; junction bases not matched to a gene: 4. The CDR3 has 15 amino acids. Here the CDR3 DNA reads TGTGCCAGCAGTGACGCCAGGGGGCTTGGAAACACCATATATTTT. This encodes CASSDARGLGNTIYF.

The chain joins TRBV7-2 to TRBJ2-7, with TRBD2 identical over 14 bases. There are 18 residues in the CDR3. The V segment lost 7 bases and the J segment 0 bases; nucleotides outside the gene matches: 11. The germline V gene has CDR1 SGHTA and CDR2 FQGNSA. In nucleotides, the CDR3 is TGTGCCAGCAACAAACTTACCGGGACTAGCGGGAGCTCCTACGAGCAGTACTTC. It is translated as CASNKLTGTSGSSYEQYF. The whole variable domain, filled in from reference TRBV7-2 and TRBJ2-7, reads GAGVSQSPSNKVTEKGKDVELRCDPISGHTALYWYRQSLGQGLEFLIYFQGNSAPDKSGLPSDRFSAERTGGSVSTLTIQRTQQEDSAVYLCASNKLTGTSGSSYEQYFGPGTRLTVT.

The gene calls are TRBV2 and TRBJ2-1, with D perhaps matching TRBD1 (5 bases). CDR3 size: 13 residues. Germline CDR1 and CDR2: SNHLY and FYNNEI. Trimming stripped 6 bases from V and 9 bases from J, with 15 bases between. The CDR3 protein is CASRRQGLGEQFF. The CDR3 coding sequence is TGTGCCAGCAGAAGGCAGGGTTTGGGTGAGCAGTTCTTC.

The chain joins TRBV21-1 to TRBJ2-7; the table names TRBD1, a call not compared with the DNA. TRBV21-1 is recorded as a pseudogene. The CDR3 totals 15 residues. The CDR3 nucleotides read TGTGCCAGCAGCCAGACGTGGCAGGGCTTCTACGAGCAGTACTTC. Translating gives CASSQTWQGFYEQYF.

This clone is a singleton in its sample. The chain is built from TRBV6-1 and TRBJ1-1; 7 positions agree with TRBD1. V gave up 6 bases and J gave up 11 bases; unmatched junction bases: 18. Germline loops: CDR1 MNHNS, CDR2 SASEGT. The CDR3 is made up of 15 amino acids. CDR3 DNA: TGTGCCAGCAGCGGGGCGACAGGGACCAGGGGGGCGGCTTTCTTT. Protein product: CASSGATGTRGAAFF.

CDR3 sequence reads: CASDRENTEAFF. Written as DNA, the CDR3 is TGTGCCAGCGACAGAGAGAACACTGAAGCTTTCTTT. This chain uses TRBV9 with TRBJ1-1; TRBD1 is a possible D gene (5 bases). The CDR3 runs to 12 residues. Germline CDR1 reads SGDLS; CDR2 reads YYNGEE. V was clipped by 7 bases and J by 1 base, with 8 bases between them.

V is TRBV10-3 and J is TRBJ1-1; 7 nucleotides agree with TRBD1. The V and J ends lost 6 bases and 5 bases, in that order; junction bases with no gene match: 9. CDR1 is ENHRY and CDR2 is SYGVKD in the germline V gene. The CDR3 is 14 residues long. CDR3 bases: TGTGCCATCAGCGGCCAGGGGGTGGGTACTGAAGCTTTCTTT. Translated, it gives CAISGQGVGTEAFF.

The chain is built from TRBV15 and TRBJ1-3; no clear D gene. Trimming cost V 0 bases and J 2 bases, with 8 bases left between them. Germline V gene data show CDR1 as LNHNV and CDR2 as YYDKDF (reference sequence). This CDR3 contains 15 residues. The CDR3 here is CATSRDPGAGNTIYF. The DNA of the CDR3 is TGTGCCACCAGCAGAGATCCCGGGGCTGGAAACACCATATATTTT.

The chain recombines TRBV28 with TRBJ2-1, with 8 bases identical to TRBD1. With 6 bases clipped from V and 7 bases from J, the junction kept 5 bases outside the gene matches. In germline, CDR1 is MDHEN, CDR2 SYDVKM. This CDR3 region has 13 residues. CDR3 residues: CASSRTGGNEQFF. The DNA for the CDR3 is TGTGCCAGCAGCCGAACAGGGGGGAATGAGCAGTTCTTC.

CDR3 coding DNA: TGTGCCTGGAGTGTACTAACTCGCGCCAATGAGCAGTTCTTC. It specifies CAWSVLTRANEQFF. J is TRBJ2-1 and V is TRBV30; no clear D gene. Trimming pared 0 bases from V and 6 bases from J, leaving 12 bases between. Germline lookup yields CDR1 GTSNPN and CDR2 SVGIG (reference sequence). The CDR3 totals 14 residues.

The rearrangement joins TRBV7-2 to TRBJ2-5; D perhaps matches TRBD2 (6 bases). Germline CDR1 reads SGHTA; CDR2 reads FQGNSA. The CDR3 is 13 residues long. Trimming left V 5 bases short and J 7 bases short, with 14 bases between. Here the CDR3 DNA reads TGTGCCAGCAGCCCCGGGACTGCGACGACCCAGTACTTC. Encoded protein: CASSPGTATTQYF.

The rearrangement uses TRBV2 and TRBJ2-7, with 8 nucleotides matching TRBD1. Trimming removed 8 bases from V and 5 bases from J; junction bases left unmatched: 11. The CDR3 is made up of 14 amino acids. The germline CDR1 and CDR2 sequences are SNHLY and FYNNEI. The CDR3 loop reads CASGTGQGVDEQYF. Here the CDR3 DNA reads TGTGCCAGCGGTACCGGACAGGGCGTCGACGAGCAGTACTTC.

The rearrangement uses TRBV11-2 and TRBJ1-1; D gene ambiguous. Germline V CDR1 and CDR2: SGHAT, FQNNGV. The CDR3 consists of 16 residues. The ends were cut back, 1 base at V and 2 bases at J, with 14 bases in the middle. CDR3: CASSLVSTQRNTEAFF. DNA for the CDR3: TGTGCCAGCAGCTTAGTCTCCACCCAGCGAAACACTGAAGCTTTCTTT.

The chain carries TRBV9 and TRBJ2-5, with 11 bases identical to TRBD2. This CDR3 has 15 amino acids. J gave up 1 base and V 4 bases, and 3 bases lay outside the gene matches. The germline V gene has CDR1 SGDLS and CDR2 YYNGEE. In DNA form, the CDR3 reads TGTGCCAGCAGCTCTAGCGGGGGGCGCCAAGAGACCCAGTACTTC. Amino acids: CASSSSGGRQETQYF.

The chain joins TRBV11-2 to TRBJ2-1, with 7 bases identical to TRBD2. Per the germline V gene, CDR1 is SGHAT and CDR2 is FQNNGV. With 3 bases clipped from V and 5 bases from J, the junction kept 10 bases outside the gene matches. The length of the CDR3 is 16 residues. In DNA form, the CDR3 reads TGTGCCAGCAGCTTGACCGTCTCGCTAGCGGACAATGAGCAGTTCTTC. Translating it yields CASSLTVSLADNEQFF.

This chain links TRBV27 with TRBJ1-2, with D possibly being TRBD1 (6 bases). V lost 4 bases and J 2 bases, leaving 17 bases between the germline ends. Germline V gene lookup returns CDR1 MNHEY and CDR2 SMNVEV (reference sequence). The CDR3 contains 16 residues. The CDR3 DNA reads TGTGCCAGCAGTTCCGCCGGGACATCTTTAAACTATGGCTACACCTTC. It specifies CASSSAGTSLNYGYTF.

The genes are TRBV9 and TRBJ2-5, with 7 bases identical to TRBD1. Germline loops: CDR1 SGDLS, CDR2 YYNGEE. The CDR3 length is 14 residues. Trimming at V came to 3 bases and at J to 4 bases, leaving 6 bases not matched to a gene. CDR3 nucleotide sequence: TGTGCCAGCAGCGCGACGACAGGGTCAGAGACCCAGTACTTC. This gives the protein CASSATTGSETQYF.

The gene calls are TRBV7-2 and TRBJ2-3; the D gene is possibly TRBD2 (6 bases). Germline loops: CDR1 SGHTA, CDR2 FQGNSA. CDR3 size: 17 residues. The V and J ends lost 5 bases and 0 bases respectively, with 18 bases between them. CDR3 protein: CASSPRLPGDSTDTQYF. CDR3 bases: TGTGCCAGCAGCCCCCGGCTCCCGGGAGACAGCACAGATACGCAGTATTTT. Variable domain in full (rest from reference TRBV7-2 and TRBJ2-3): GAGVSQSPSNKVTEKGKDVELRCDPISGHTALYWYRQSLGQGLEFLIYFQGNSAPDKSGLPSDRFSAERTGGSVSTLTIQRTQQEDSAVYLCASSPRLPGDSTDTQYFGPGTRLTVL.

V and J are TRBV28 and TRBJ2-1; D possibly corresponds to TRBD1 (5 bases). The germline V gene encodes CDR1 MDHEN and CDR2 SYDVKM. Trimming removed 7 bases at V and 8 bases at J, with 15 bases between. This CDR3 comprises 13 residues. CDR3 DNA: TGTGCCAGCATAGGGGCTAATAACTATGAGCAGTTCTTC. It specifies CASIGANNYEQFF.